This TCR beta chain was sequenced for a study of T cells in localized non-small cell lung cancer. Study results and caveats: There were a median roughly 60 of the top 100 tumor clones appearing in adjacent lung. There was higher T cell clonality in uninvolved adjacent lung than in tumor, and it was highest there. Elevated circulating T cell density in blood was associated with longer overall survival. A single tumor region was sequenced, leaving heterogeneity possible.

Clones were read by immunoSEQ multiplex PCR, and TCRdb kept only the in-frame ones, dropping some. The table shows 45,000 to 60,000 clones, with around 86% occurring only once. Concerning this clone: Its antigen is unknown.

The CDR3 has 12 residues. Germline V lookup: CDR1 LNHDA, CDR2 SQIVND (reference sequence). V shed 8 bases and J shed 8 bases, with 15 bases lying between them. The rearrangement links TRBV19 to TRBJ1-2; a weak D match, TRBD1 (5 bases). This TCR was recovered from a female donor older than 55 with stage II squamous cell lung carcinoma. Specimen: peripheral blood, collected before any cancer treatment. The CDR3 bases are TGTGCCAGTCGAGCAGGGATGTTGGGCTACACCTTC. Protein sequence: CASRAGMLGYTF.